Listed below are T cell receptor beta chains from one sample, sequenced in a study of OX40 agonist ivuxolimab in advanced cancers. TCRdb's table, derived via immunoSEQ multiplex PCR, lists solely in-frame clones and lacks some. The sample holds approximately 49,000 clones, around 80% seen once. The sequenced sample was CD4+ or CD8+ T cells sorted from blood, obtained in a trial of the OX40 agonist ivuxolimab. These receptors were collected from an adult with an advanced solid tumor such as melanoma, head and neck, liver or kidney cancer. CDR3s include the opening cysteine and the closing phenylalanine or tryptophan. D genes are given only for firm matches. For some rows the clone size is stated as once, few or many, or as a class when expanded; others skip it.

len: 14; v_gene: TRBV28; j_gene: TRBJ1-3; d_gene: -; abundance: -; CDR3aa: CASSLAGLGNTIYF; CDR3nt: TGTGCCAGCAGTTTAGCGGGGCTTGGAAACACCATATATTTT
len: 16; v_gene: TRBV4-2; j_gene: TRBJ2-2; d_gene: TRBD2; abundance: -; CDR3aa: CASSALTSGEIGELFF; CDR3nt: TGTGCCAGCAGCGCCCTGACTAGCGGGGAAATCGGGGAGCTGTTTTTT
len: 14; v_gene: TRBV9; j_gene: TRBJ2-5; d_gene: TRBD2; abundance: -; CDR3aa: CASSSGGTQETQYF; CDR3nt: TGTGCCAGTAGTAGCGGGGGAACACAAGAGACCCAGTACTTC
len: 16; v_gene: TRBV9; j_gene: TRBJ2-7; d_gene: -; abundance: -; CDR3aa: CASSPLDSRPIYEQYF; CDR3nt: TGTGCCAGCAGCCCCTTGGATAGCAGACCGATTTACGAGCAGTACTTC
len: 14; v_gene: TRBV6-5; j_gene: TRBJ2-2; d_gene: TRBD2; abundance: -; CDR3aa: CVTLAGGLTGELFF; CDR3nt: TGTGTTACGTTAGCGGGAGGGCTCACCGGGGAGCTGTTTTTT
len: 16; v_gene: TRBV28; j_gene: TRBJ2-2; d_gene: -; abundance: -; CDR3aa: CASRTLGRTNTGELFF; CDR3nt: TGTGCCAGTCGCACCCTGGGACGGACAAACACCGGGGAGCTGTTTTTT
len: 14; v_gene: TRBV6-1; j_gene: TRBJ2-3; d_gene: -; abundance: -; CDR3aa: CASTRASRLDTQYF; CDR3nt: TGTGCCAGCACTCGGGCATCCCGTCTGGATACGCAGTATTTT
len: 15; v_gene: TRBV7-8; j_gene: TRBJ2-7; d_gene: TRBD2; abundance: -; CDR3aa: CASSSLAGEAYEQYF; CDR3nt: TGTGCCAGCAGCTCTTTAGCGGGAGAGGCATACGAGCAGTACTTC
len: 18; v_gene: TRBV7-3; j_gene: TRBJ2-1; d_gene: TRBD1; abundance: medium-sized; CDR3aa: CASSSPPADPGQSNEQFF; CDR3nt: TGTGCCAGCAGCTCTCCACCGGCAGACCCGGGACAGAGCAATGAGCAGTTCTTC
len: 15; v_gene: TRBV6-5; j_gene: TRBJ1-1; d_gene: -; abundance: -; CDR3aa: CASSYSSQMNTEAFF; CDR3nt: TGTGCCAGCAGTTACTCGAGTCAGATGAACACTGAAGCTTTCTTT
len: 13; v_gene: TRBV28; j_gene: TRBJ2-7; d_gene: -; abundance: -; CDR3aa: CASSLVSWREQYF; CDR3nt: TGTGCCAGCAGTTTAGTATCTTGGCGCGAGCAGTACTTC
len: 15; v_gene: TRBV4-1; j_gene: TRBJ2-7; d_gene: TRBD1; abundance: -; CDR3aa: CASTRSDRGPNEQYF; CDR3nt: TGCGCCAGCACTCGATCGGACAGGGGTCCTAACGAGCAGTACTTC